The clone carrying this T cell receptor beta chain showed up many times. The antigen is unknown. These data originate in a study of blood T cells in healthy people across ages. Combining a sample-barcoded 5' primer with a J-beta primer mix, a second PCR ran for roughly 6 to 12 cycles. With 12 random nucleotides, a template-switch adaptor tagged each individual cDNA molecule. TCRdb re-derived calls from the 5' RACE reads in MiXCR, one entry per CDR3 protein. In the table there are hundreds of thousands of distinct CDR3 sequences, about 28% of which are singletons. The CDR3 is 14 residues long. Trimming removed 6 bases from V and 1 base from J; junction bases left unmatched: 5. Germline V gene data show CDR1 as SEHNR and CDR2 as FQNEAQ (reference sequence). Study findings and constraints: Long-lived and aged donors differed, with more naive CD4+ cells and higher diversity in the long-lived. Naive and antigen-experienced cells were not separated, limiting conclusive comparison. Expanded clonotype changes were possibly confounded by unknown donor CMV status.

The material sequenced was blood. The chain combines TRBV7-9 with TRBJ2-5, with TRBD2 identical over 7 bases. The receptor comes from a woman at least 80 years old in good health. The CDR3 loop reads CASRSSGAQETQYF. The DNA of the CDR3 is TGTGCCAGCAGGAGCAGCGGGGCCCAAGAGACCCAGTACTTC. The full variable domain, its missing parts supplied by reference TRBV7-9 and TRBJ2-5, is DTGVSQNPRHKITKRGQNVTFRCDPISEHNRLYWYRQTLGQGPEFLTYFQNEAQLEKSRLLSDRFSAERPKGSFSTLEIQRTEQGDSAMYLCASRSSGAQETQYFGPGTRLLVL.